The 28 T cell receptor beta chains presented below share a single source sample, sequenced in a study of blood T cell repertoires in COVID-19. Only in-frame clones appear in the TCRdb table, and some are missing; sequencing was by immunoSEQ multiplex PCR. The sample shows 170,000 or so clones, 75% to 90% of them seen only once. Sequencing was performed on PBMCs or T cells enriched from blood (not recorded which). Every receptor here comes from a middle-aged man who had recovered from COVID-19.

This chain uses TRBV5-6 with TRBJ2-2; D remains ambiguous. Trimming shortened V by 3 bases and J by 7 bases, and 13 bases separated the two germline ends. The CDR3 has 14 residues. Germline V gives CDR1 SGHDT, CDR2 YYEEEE. This CDR3 is CASSYSGSGGELFF. CDR3 sequence (DNA): TGTGCCAGCAGCTATTCGGGTTCTGGCGGGGAGCTGTTTTTT.

This rearrangement joins TRBV10-1 to TRBJ2-3; 10 bases align to TRBD1. CDR1 is WNHNN, CDR2 SYGVQD, per germline (reference sequence). This CDR3 contains 15 residues. V trimming: 2 bases; J trimming: 5 bases; junction bases outside the gene matches: 4. The CDR3 loop is CASSEDRGPKDTQYF. The CDR3 DNA sequence: TGCGCCAGCAGTGAGGACAGGGGGCCAAAAGATACGCAGTATTTT.

In regard to this clone: Compared with germline, one end of the junction differs, possibly owing to a read error. CDR3 sequence: CASEGTGSHNEQFF. CDR3 DNA sequence: TGTGCCAGCGAGGGAACGGGCTCCCACAATGAGCAGTTCTTC. The rearrangement links TRBV7-9 to TRBJ2-1; D is possibly TRBD2 (5 bases). The germline V gene has CDR1 SEHNR and CDR2 FQNEAQ (reference sequence). The CDR3 is made up of 14 amino acids. Looking up the rest from reference TRBV7-9 and TRBJ2-1 gives the full variable domain: DTGVSQNPRHKITKRGQNVTFRCDPISEHNRLYWYRQTLGQGPEFLTYFQNEAQLEKSRLLSDRFSAERPKGSFSTLEIQRTEQGDSAMYLCASEGTGSHNEQFFGPGTRLTVL.

The gene calls are TRBV9 and TRBJ2-1; tentatively, D is TRBD2 (5 bases). The CDR3 is 13 residues long. CDR1 SGDLS and CDR2 YYNGEE come from the germline V gene. Between the trimmed V and J ends, which lost 1 base and 5 bases, there was a span of 7 bases. CDR3 residues: CASSVLGDNEQFF. CDR3 bases: TGTGCCAGCAGCGTACTGGGAGACAATGAGCAGTTCTTC.

The chain couples TRBV27 to TRBJ2-2; the match to TRBD2 covers 8 bases. CDR1 is MNHEY, CDR2 SMNVEV, per germline (reference sequence). The J segment lost 7 bases and the V segment lost 8 bases, leaving 9 bases of the junction unmatched. The CDR3 consists of 14 residues. The CDR3 sequence: CASREGKKDGELFF. CDR3 sequence (DNA): TGTGCCAGCCGGGAGGGGAAAAAGGACGGGGAGCTGTTTTTT.

The chain couples TRBV18 to TRBJ2-7; tentatively, D is TRBD2 (6 bases). The V gene's germline CDR1 is KGHSH and CDR2 LQKENI. The CDR3 spans 13 residues. V lost 1 base and J lost 10, with 14 bases in between. The CDR3 protein is CASSPLEVGGQYF. For the CDR3, the DNA is TGTGCCAGCTCACCACTGGAAGTGGGAGGTCAGTACTTC.

The chain employs TRBV5-4 and TRBJ2-5; no firm D call. Per the germline V gene, CDR1 is SGHNT and CDR2 is YYREEE (reference sequence). V was trimmed by 0 bases and J by 3 bases, leaving 9 bases between them. CDR3 length: 14 amino acids. CDR3 region: CASSLDSPEETQYF. The CDR3 nucleotides are TGTGCCAGCAGCTTGGACAGTCCCGAAGAGACCCAGTACTTC.

CDR3: CASSFGGDGTEAFF. The DNA for the CDR3 is TGCGCCAGCAGCTTTGGGGGGGATGGTACTGAAGCTTTCTTT. This chain connects TRBV5-1 to TRBJ1-1; tentatively, D is TRBD1 (5 bases). This CDR3 contains 14 residues. Trimming stripped 2 bases from V and 5 bases from J, with 13 bases between. Germline V CDR1 and CDR2: SGHRS, YFSETQ.

CDR3 residues: CATSDGQGHQPQHF. The CDR3 coding sequence is TGTGCCACCAGCGACGGACAGGGGCATCAGCCCCAGCATTTT. The chain carries TRBV15 and TRBJ1-5; 9 nucleotides match TRBD1. This CDR3 region has 14 residues. Per germline, CDR1 LNHNV and CDR2 YYDKDF (reference sequence). The trim removed 5 bases at V and 5 bases at J, leaving 4 bases unmatched.

The chain has TRBV27 and TRBJ1-5; D not resolved. The V and J ends lost 4 bases and 2 bases respectively, with 6 bases between them. The germline gives CDR1 MNHEY, CDR2 SMNVEV (reference sequence). This CDR3 has 13 residues. The CDR3 spells CASSYRGNQPQHF. Here the CDR3 DNA reads TGTGCCAGCAGTTACAGAGGCAATCAGCCCCAGCATTTT.

V is TRBV3-1 (or the pseudogene TRBV3-2) and J is TRBJ2-1; TRBD1 matches 8 bases. This CDR3 spans 16 amino acids. The V and J ends lost 0 bases and 5 bases, in that order; junction bases with no gene match: 6. The germline gives CDR1 LGHDT, CDR2 YNNKEL (reference sequence). The CDR3 sequence is CASSQEGQGAHNEQFF. In DNA form, the CDR3 reads TGTGCCAGCAGCCAAGAAGGGCAGGGGGCTCACAATGAGCAGTTCTTC.

The chain is built from TRBV5-4 and TRBJ1-4; tentatively, D is TRBD1 (6 bases). The V end lost 2 bases, the J end lost 5 bases, and 10 bases lay between the germline ends. CDR1 and CDR2 (germline): SGHNT, YYREEE (reference sequence). This CDR3 is 14 amino acids long. The chain's CDR3 is CASSLQGPNEKLFF. The CDR3 coding sequence is TGTGCCAGCAGCTTACAGGGACCCAATGAAAAACTGTTTTTT. The full variable domain, completed using reference TRBV5-4 and TRBJ1-4, is ETGVTQSPTHLIKTRGQQVTLRCSSQSGHNTVSWYQQALGQGPQFIFQYYREEENGRGNFPPRFSGLQFPNYSSELNVNALELDDSALYLCASSLQGPNEKLFFGSGTQLSVL.

V is TRBV29-1 and J is TRBJ1-2; D unclear. The CDR3 covers 13 residues. The germline CDR1 and CDR2 sequences are SQVTM and ANQGSEA. Trimming took 4 bases from V and 3 from J, leaving 12 bases between them. The CDR3 sequence: CSVVPAEDYGYTF. CDR3 nucleotides: TGCAGCGTTGTACCAGCCGAGGACTATGGCTACACCTTC. Drawing the rest from reference TRBV29-1 and TRBJ1-2, the complete variable domain is SAVISQKPSRDICQRGTSLTIQCQVDSQVTMMFWYRQQPGQSLTLIATANQGSEATYESGFVIDKFPISRPNLTFSTLTVSNMSPEDSSIYLCSVVPAEDYGYTFGSGTRLTVV.

The rearrangement links TRBV5-4 to TRBJ2-7; D unclear. Germline CDR1 and CDR2: SGHNT and YYREEE (reference sequence). CDR3 length: 17 residues. The V end lost 1 base, the J end lost 2 bases, and 19 bases lay between the germline ends. The CDR3: CASSLKSAQLGTYEQYF. The CDR3 nucleotides are TGTGCCAGCAGCTTGAAGTCTGCACAGCTCGGAACCTACGAGCAGTACTTC. Complete variable domain (other parts from reference TRBV5-4 and TRBJ2-7): ETGVTQSPTHLIKTRGQQVTLRCSSQSGHNTVSWYQQALGQGPQFIFQYYREEENGRGNFPPRFSGLQFPNYSSELNVNALELDDSALYLCASSLKSAQLGTYEQYFGPGTRLTVT.

The rearrangement links TRBV2 to TRBJ1-2, with TRBD1 matching 8 bases. The CDR3 is 13 amino acids. J gave up 5 bases and V 5 bases, and 4 bases lay outside the gene matches. From germline, CDR1 is SNHLY and CDR2 FYNNEI. CDR3 region: CASSLDRGYGYTF. As DNA, the CDR3 is TGTGCCAGCAGTCTCGACAGGGGTTATGGCTACACCTTC.

The CDR3 DNA reads as TGTGCCAGCAGCCCCGATCGAGGGGGAATTAATGAAAAACTGTTTTTT. This translates into CASSPDRGGINEKLFF. The chain carries TRBV7-9 and TRBJ1-4; D is perhaps TRBD1 (6 bases). The CDR3 spans 16 residues. V was trimmed by 5 bases and J by 4 bases, leaving 17 bases between them. CDR1 and CDR2 (germline): SEHNR, FQNEAQ (reference sequence). The full variable domain, in which reference TRBV7-9 and TRBJ1-4 provide the parts outside the CDR3, is DTGVSQNPRHKITKRGQNVTFRCDPISEHNRLYWYRQTLGQGPEFLTYFQNEAQLEKSRLLSDRFSAERPKGSFSTLEIQRTEQGDSAMYLCASSPDRGGINEKLFFGSGTQLSVL.

The chain is built from TRBV30 and TRBJ2-7, with unresolved D. Trimming left V 1 base short and J 3 bases short, with 10 bases between. The CDR3 is 13 residues long. Germline CDR1 is GTSNPN and CDR2 is SVGIG (reference sequence). CDR3 nucleotides: TGTGCCTGGAGTGGAGGCATTTACTACGAGCAGTACTTC. Encoded protein: CAWSGGIYYEQYF.

This chain joins TRBV7-8 and TRBJ2-2; 8 bases match TRBD2. The V and J ends lost 10 bases and 2 bases, in that order; junction bases with no gene match: 21. From germline, CDR1 is SGHVS and CDR2 FQNEAQ. The CDR3 spans 19 residues. CDR3 bases: TGTGCCACCCAGAAGGGGCGGGGGGCCTTGACTAGAAACACCGGGGAGCTGTTTTTT. It is translated as CATQKGRGALTRNTGELFF.

The V and J genes are TRBV5-1 and TRBJ2-3; 11 nucleotides align to TRBD1. Trimming removed 0 bases from V and 4 bases from J; junction bases left unmatched: 4. Germline V gene sequence: CDR1 SGHRS, CDR2 YFSETQ. This CDR3 comprises 16 residues. CDR3 in amino acids: CASSLDGQGAADTQYF. The CDR3 DNA follows: TGCGCCAGCAGCTTGGATGGACAGGGGGCCGCAGATACGCAGTATTTT.

Concerning this clone itself: The junction departs from the called germline gene at one end, perhaps through a read error. The genes are TRBV7-7 and TRBJ1-3; the D gene is possibly TRBD1 (6 bases). Germline V lookup: CDR1 SSHAT, CDR2 FNYEAQ (reference sequence). The CDR3 length is 15 residues. The CDR3 here is CASSLETGPGNTIYF. In DNA form, the CDR3 reads TGTGCTAGCAGCTTGGAGACAGGTCCTGGAAACACCATATATTTT.

This sequence joins TRBV6-5 and TRBJ2-5; TRBD1 might be the D (5 bases). Trimming left V 5 bases short and J 5 bases short, with 15 bases between. Germline lookup yields CDR1 MNHEY and CDR2 SVGAGI. This CDR3 region has 14 residues. CDR3 nucleotides: TGTGCCAGCAGTCGGACCAGGGATCGGGAGACCCAGTACTTC. Protein sequence: CASSRTRDRETQYF.

The V gene is TRBV7-3, the J gene TRBJ2-1; TRBD2 is a possible D gene (6 bases). The V end was cut by 5 bases, the J end by 1 base, with 15 bases between. This CDR3 has 16 amino acids. CDR1 is SGHTA, CDR2 FQGTGA, per germline. DNA of the CDR3: TGTGCCAGCAGCCCCCAGGCGGGATCATCCTACAATGAGCAGTTCTTC. The encoded protein is CASSPQAGSSYNEQFF.

The chain joins TRBV11-3 to TRBJ1-6, with D unclear. Trimming took off 3 bases at V and 0 bases at J, with 12 bases between the two ends. The CDR3 covers 17 residues. In germline, CDR1 is SGHNT, CDR2 YENEEA. The CDR3 DNA is TGTGCCAGCAGCTTCAGCCCTAGCCGCTCCTATAATTCACCCCTCCACTTT. It encodes CASSFSPSRSYNSPLHF.

The V and J genes are TRBV7-8 and TRBJ1-1; 7 nucleotides agree with TRBD1. Looked up from germline, CDR1 is SGHVS and CDR2 is FQNEAQ. The CDR3 spans 16 residues. The junction had 11 bases not matched to a gene; V was cut back by 7 bases and J by 0 bases. The CDR3 region is CASNSLRQGMNTEAFF. CDR3 nucleotide sequence: TGTGCCAGCAACTCGCTAAGACAGGGAATGAACACTGAAGCTTTCTTT.

V usage is TRBV3-1 (or the pseudogene TRBV3-2) and J usage is TRBJ1-2, with TRBD1 matching over 9 bases. Germline V gives CDR1 LGHDT, CDR2 YNNKEL (reference sequence). The CDR3 contains 14 residues. V shed 0 bases and J 6 bases; nucleotides not matched to a gene: 2. CDR3 sequence reads: CASSQEQGADGYTF. In DNA, the CDR3 is TGTGCCAGCAGCCAAGAACAGGGGGCGGATGGCTACACCTTC.

V usage is TRBV27 and J usage is TRBJ1-5, with 7 positions matching TRBD1. The CDR3 loop spans 16 amino acids. Germline V lookup: CDR1 MNHEY, CDR2 SMNVEV (reference sequence). The ends lost 6 bases at V and 3 bases at J; junction bases unmatched: 11. In DNA form, the CDR3 reads TGTGCCAGCAGACCGACAGGGCTCATCGTCAATCAGCCCCAGCATTTT. Its translation is CASRPTGLIVNQPQHF.

The gene calls are TRBV24-1 and TRBJ2-3; TRBD2 matches 11 bases. Germline V gene lookup returns CDR1 KGHDR and CDR2 SFDVKD. The CDR3 is made up of 18 amino acids. The V gene end was trimmed by 3 bases and the J gene end by 0 bases; junction bases not matched to a gene: 7. The CDR3 region is CATSDTGTSGLSTDTQYF. CDR3 nucleotide sequence: TGTGCCACCAGTGATACCGGGACTAGCGGCTTAAGCACAGATACGCAGTATTTT.

This clone is a singleton in its sample. The chain carries TRBV30 and TRBJ1-1; D is undetermined. Germline lookup yields CDR1 GTSNPN and CDR2 SVGIG (reference sequence). V gave up 4 bases and J gave up 4 bases, with 7 bases separating them. This CDR3 contains 11 residues. The CDR3 loop is CAWTLRTEAFF. The CDR3 DNA reads as TGTGCCTGGACGTTGCGCACTGAAGCTTTCTTT.